These T cell receptor beta chains were read from a single sample in a study of cytomegalovirus exposure and HLA in healthy donors. Sequencing was performed with immunoSEQ multiplex PCR; in TCRdb, only in-frame clones are kept and a portion is missing. Recorded for this sample: 40,000 to 50,000 clones. The sample comprised PBMCs. The receptors were sampled from a woman aged 40-49 years in good health and CMV-seronegative. Both conserved end residues are part of each CDR3. D genes are given only for firm matches.

>TRBD2|TRBV30
CAWSVLAMNTGELFF
>-|TRBV6-6
CASSPAGGSTEAFF
>-|TRBV4-2
CASSHQKGSDKANVLTF
>TRBD1|TRBV9
CASSGRDRGGTEAFF
>-|TRBV7-2
CASSMGGGGRGNYGYTF
>-|TRBV4-3
CASSQEAVYSYEQYF
>TRBD1|TRBV7-8
CASSGRQGTLYEQYF
>-|TRBV5-6
CASSFPGASSPLHF
>-|TRBV6-5
CASTPSGSGNTEAFF
>-|TRBV20-1
CIGGGPYGYTF
>TRBD2|TRBV4-3
CASSQGTSGKAEQYF
>-|TRBV5-1
CASSRGGGAYEQYF
>TRBD2|TRBV7-9
CASSVGLASRTDTQYF
>-|TRBV2
CASSGGAGELFF
>TRBD2|TRBV9
CASSLTSGGSLQETQYF
>-|TRBV4-1
CASSQKDRYYEQYF
>TRBD2|TRBV18
CASSPPGTSGGWVYEQYF
>-|TRBV5-6
CASSPQGGEGHPAYGYTF
>-|TRBV2
CASSGMGLGGPNEKLFF
>TRBD1|TRBV7-6
CASSRGQSNQPQHF
>-|TRBV19
CASSFRISGNTIYF
>-|TRBV6-5
CASSLSQGMETQYF
>TRBD1|TRBV27
CASSPRQGATAVGQFF
>TRBD1|TRBV6-1
CASSVEQGKKTQYF
>TRBD1|TRBV28
CASTDRGKETQYF
>-|TRBV18
CASSPWAGREKLFF
>TRBD1|TRBV7-6
CASSPGQGIKIVEKLFF
>TRBD2|TRBV4-3
CASSQGGLAGGPGTGELFF
>TRBD1|TRBV6-6
CASRETGTGLYEQYF
>TRBD1|TRBV4-3
CASSQGTGVGYEQYF
>TRBD1|TRBV7-9
CASSLAGTGRYTF
>-|TRBV7-9
CASSSPGGETGYTF
>TRBD1|TRBV28
CASSGTGFAEKLFF